Listed here is a single TCR beta chain. Its antigen is not identified. These data are taken from a study of beta chain features in type 1 diabetes. Findings and caveats of the study: Among all four CD4+ subsets, Type 1 diabetes patients had TCRB CDR3s that were moderately but significantly shorter.

The whole isolated RNA underwent reverse transcription, so sequencing captured expressed TCRB transcripts. About 3.57 million reads, on average, came from each naive, central memory and regulatory T cell sample. The method was immunoSEQ multiplex PCR; TCRdb's version includes in-frame clones alone and lacks a portion of them. The sample includes around 600,000 clones, about an eighth of them seen just once. Specimen: naive CD4+ T cells from blood. The receptor was derived from a man younger than 40 with type 1 diabetes.

CDR3 nucleotides: TGTGCCAGCAGTTGGACAGGGGATCAGCCCCAGCATTTT. Translation: CASSWTGDQPQHF. The chain joins TRBV6-5 to TRBJ1-5; TRBD1 agrees at 9 bases. Unmatched junction bases numbered 0, after V lost 4 bases and J lost 5 bases. The germline V gene encodes CDR1 MNHEY and CDR2 SVGAGI. The CDR3 contains 13 residues.